The next 26 T cell receptor beta chains were all read from a single sample in a study of blood T cells in healthy people across ages. The use of a sample-barcoded 5' primer and a J-beta primer mix characterized a second PCR of roughly 7 to 11 cycles. TCRdb independently ran MiXCR on the 5' RACE reads; one entry per CDR3 protein. Among fewer than 800,000 distinct CDR3 sequences listed, around 25% were seen once. These data also featured in a second study, about T cells of mothers and their children.

The sequenced sample was blood. These TCRs come from a boy younger than 18 in good health.

This clonotype showed up just a few times. The chain has TRBV28 and TRBJ1-1; 8 bases are a match to TRBD1. The CDR3 is 15 residues long. CDR1 is MDHEN, CDR2 SYDVKM, per germline. The junction had 13 bases not matched to a gene; V was cut back by 6 bases and J by 7 bases. The CDR3 DNA follows: TGTGCCAGCAGCCCGTTATCCGGGACAGGTTTTGAAGCTTTCTTT. Its translation: CASSPLSGTGFEAFF.

The CDR3 DNA sequence: TGTGCCAGCAGCAGACTGGGACAGGGGGACTCCTACGAGCAGTACTTC. Translation: CASSRLGQGDSYEQYF. The chain employs TRBV5-6 and TRBJ2-7; 11 nucleotides match TRBD1. CDR1 is SGHDT and CDR2 is YYEEEE in the germline V gene. The junction had 6 bases not matched to a gene; V was cut back by 4 bases and J by 0 bases. CDR3 length equals 16 residues.

This chain connects TRBV15 to TRBJ2-6, with D possibly matching TRBD2 (6 bases). V lost 9 bases, J lost 0 bases, and 12 bases lay in between. Germline V lookup: CDR1 LNHNV, CDR2 YYDKDF (reference sequence). This CDR3 is built from 15 residues. The CDR3 sequence is CATGTLFSGANVLTF. CDR3 in DNA: TGTGCCACGGGGACTCTTTTCTCTGGGGCCAACGTCCTGACTTTC.

The CDR3 loop is CASKKREFQETQYF. In DNA, the CDR3 is TGTGCCAGCAAAAAGCGGGAGTTTCAAGAGACCCAGTACTTC. The chain carries TRBV3-1 and TRBJ2-5; 8 nucleotides line up with TRBD2. Germline lookup yields CDR1 LGHDT and CDR2 YNNKEL (reference sequence). V was clipped by 7 bases and J by 2 bases; unmatched bases: 6. The CDR3 contains 14 residues.

This clonotype was counted a few times. V usage is TRBV7-8 and J usage is TRBJ2-1; the match to TRBD1 covers 7 bases. The CDR3 has 15 amino acids. Germline V gene sequence: CDR1 SGHVS, CDR2 FQNEAQ. V lost 2 bases and J lost 8; bases outside the gene matches: 9. The DNA for the CDR3 is TGTGCCAGCAGCTTACCCAACAGGGGTGTGTATGAGCAGTTCTTC. It translates to CASSLPNRGVYEQFF.

A word on this clonotype: One base away lies a much larger clone, so this may be a sequencing read error. The chain joins TRBV24-1 to TRBJ2-1; possibly TRBD2 for D (5 bases). The V end was cut by 5 bases, the J end by 8 bases, with 18 bases between. CDR1 KGHDR and CDR2 SFDVKD come from the germline V gene. This CDR3 comprises 15 residues. The DNA of the CDR3 is TGTGCCACCAGTGGGGGAGCCGGCTTTTTCGATGAGCAGTTCTTC. It is translated as CATSGGAGFFDEQFF.

V and J are TRBV6-2 or TRBV6-3 and TRBJ2-7; 8 bases agree with TRBD2. V shed 6 bases, J shed 5 bases, and the junction held 6 bases outside the gene matches. Germline V gene lookup returns CDR1 MNHEY and CDR2 SVGEGT. The CDR3 totals 13 residues. The CDR3: CASSPGLANEQYF. CDR3 DNA: TGTGCCAGCAGCCCTGGACTAGCAAACGAGCAGTACTTC.

This clonotype was counted only a few times. The chain carries TRBV29-1 and TRBJ2-5; D unresolved. Trimming took off 3 bases at V and 7 bases at J, with 12 bases between the two ends. The CDR3 runs 12 residues. The germline gives CDR1 SQVTM, CDR2 ANQGSEA. The CDR3 protein is CSVDPGEGTQYF. In nucleotides, the CDR3 is TGCAGCGTTGATCCCGGTGAAGGGACCCAGTACTTC. The full variable domain, in which reference TRBV29-1 and TRBJ2-5 provide the parts outside the CDR3, is SAVISQKPSRDICQRGTSLTIQCQVDSQVTMMFWYRQQPGQSLTLIATANQGSEATYESGFVIDKFPISRPNLTFSTLTVSNMSPEDSSIYLCSVDPGEGTQYFGPGTRLLVL.

This chain connects TRBV7-2 to TRBJ2-7, with no clear D. V lost 6 bases and J lost 0, with 18 bases in between. Germline CDR1 reads SGHTA; CDR2 reads FQGNSA. The CDR3 contains 16 residues. In nucleotides, the CDR3 is TGTGCCAGCAGTTACCCCGGCGTTCTCAGCTCCTACGAGCAGTACTTC. Translating it yields CASSYPGVLSSYEQYF.

The chain has TRBV7-9 and TRBJ2-5, with 13 bases that match TRBD2. Gene TRBJ2-1 matches the end of the DNA better, so the J call may be wrong. The CDR3 extends over 17 amino acids. Per the germline V gene, CDR1 is SEHNR and CDR2 is FQNEAQ (reference sequence). The CDR3 DNA follows: TGTGCCAGCAGCTTAGCGACCGAACTAGCGGGAGGGGTTGAGCAGTTCTTC. Amino acid sequence: CASSLATELAGGVEQFF.

The table lists this clonotype with a few counts. The rearrangement joins TRBV7-2 to TRBJ2-5; unclear D gene. This CDR3 has 12 amino acids. CDR1 and CDR2 from the germline V gene are SGHTA and FQGNSA. Trimming cost V 5 bases and J 7 bases, with 11 bases left between them. Written as DNA, the CDR3 is TGTGCCAGCAGCCCGACATCTGGGACCCAGTACTTC. Its translation: CASSPTSGTQYF.

This clonotype came up a few times. The rearrangement links TRBV7-9 to TRBJ1-4, with TRBD1 matching over 9 bases. The CDR3 spans 15 residues. After removal of 1 base from V and 8 bases from J, the junction contained 5 bases not matched to a gene. The germline V gene encodes CDR1 SEHNR and CDR2 FQNEAQ (reference sequence). For the CDR3, the DNA is TGTGCCAGCAGCTTAGACGGACAGGGGAAGGAAAAACTGTTTTTT. Amino acids: CASSLDGQGKEKLFF.

The V call is TRBV14, the J call TRBJ1-2, with D uncertain. Germline CDR1 reads SGHDN; CDR2 reads FVKESK. The CDR3 runs 17 residues. The V gene lost 2 bases and the J gene lost 7 bases, with 23 bases spanning the gap. Written as DNA, the CDR3 is TGTGCCAGCAGCCAACTAAGTTCGGACGGGCTTGGTCGTGGCTACACCTTC. Encoded protein: CASSQLSSDGLGRGYTF.

The gene calls are TRBV29-1 and TRBJ1-1, with D uncertain. The CDR3 sequence is 13 residues long. V was cut by 4 bases and J by 4 bases, with 13 bases left in between. Germline lookup yields CDR1 SQVTM and CDR2 ANQGSEA. The DNA of the CDR3 is TGCAGCGTTGCCGAAGGCGTGGGCACTGAAGCTTTCTTT. Its translation is CSVAEGVGTEAFF.

There are many counts of this clonotype. J is TRBJ2-5 and V is TRBV9; TRBD2 agrees at 10 bases. Germline CDR1 reads SGDLS; CDR2 reads YYNGEE. J was trimmed by 3 bases and V by 3 bases; bases with no gene match: 2. This CDR3 has 14 residues. This chain's CDR3 is CASSGTSGEETQYF. CDR3 in DNA: TGTGCCAGCAGCGGGACTAGCGGAGAAGAGACCCAGTACTTC.

This clonotype came up a few times. This chain uses TRBV9 with TRBJ1-1; D may be TRBD1 (6 bases). This CDR3 has 14 residues. Germline CDR1 SGDLS, CDR2 YYNGEE. V shed 2 bases and J shed 0 bases, with 8 bases lying between them. The CDR3 sequence: CASSVAGVNTEAFF. The CDR3, as DNA: TGTGCCAGCAGCGTTGCAGGGGTGAACACTGAAGCTTTCTTT.

In the case of this clonotype: It is likely a read error, because the conserved phenylalanine at the end of the CDR3 is missing. The V call is TRBV28, the J call TRBJ2-2, with a possible D match to TRBD2 (6 bases). The germline CDR1 and CDR2 sequences are MDHEN and SYDVKM. V lost 3 bases and J 0 bases, leaving 8 bases between the germline ends. CDR3 length: 15 amino acids. The CDR3 loop reads CASSFPGANTGELFL. The CDR3 bases are TGTGCCAGCAGTTTTCCGGGGGCGAACACCGGGGAGCTGTTTCTT.

A single count supports this clonotype. The chain has TRBV7-2 and TRBJ1-3, with no clear D. Trimming pared 6 bases from V and 0 bases from J, leaving 6 bases between. Germline V gene data show CDR1 as SGHTA and CDR2 as FQGNSA. The CDR3 has 13 amino acids. Here the CDR3 reads CASRSYSGNTIYF. CDR3 bases: TGTGCCAGCAGAAGTTACTCTGGAAACACCATATATTTT.

This clonotype was recorded a few times. This sequence joins TRBV7-2 and TRBJ2-7, with 15 bases fitting TRBD2. The junction had 4 bases not matched to a gene; V was cut back by 3 bases and J by 4 bases. Germline V gene data show CDR1 as SGHTA and CDR2 as FQGNSA. This CDR3 contains 16 residues. This chain's CDR3 is CASSLGLAGGIYEQYF. CDR3 nucleotides: TGTGCCAGCAGCTTGGGACTAGCGGGGGGAATTTACGAGCAGTACTTC. Based on the CDR3 plus reference TRBV7-2 and TRBJ2-7, the full variable domain is GAGVSQSPSNKVTEKGKDVELRCDPISGHTALYWYRQSLGQGLEFLIYFQGNSAPDKSGLPSDRFSAERTGGSVSTLTIQRTQQEDSAVYLCASSLGLAGGIYEQYFGPGTRLTVT.

CDR3 bases: TGTGCCAGCAGCCAATTTTCAGGAGAGAACACTGAAGCTTTCTTT. Residues: CASSQFSGENTEAFF. The chain links TRBV4-2 to TRBJ1-1, with D unresolved. CDR3 length equals 15 residues. CDR1 is LGHNA and CDR2 is YNFKEQ in the germline V gene. V was trimmed by 2 bases and J by 1 base, leaving 11 bases between them.

The CDR3 here is CASTVGGAYGYTF. The DNA of the CDR3 is TGTGCCAGCACCGTCGGGGGGGCCTATGGCTACACCTTC. The chain is built from TRBV12-3 or TRBV12-4 and TRBJ1-2, with D maybe TRBD1 (6 bases). The CDR3 sequence is 13 residues long. The germline V and J ends were trimmed by 7 bases and 4 bases, with 13 bases remaining between them.

The chain joins TRBV19 to TRBJ2-5; 8 bases are a match to TRBD1. This CDR3 comprises 15 residues. Germline V CDR1 and CDR2: LNHDA, SQIVND (reference sequence). The J segment lost 5 bases and the V segment lost 3 bases, leaving 8 bases of the junction unmatched. Here the CDR3 DNA reads TGTGCCAGTAGTATCGGGGACAGGCTCGTGGAGACCCAGTACTTC. As protein: CASSIGDRLVETQYF.

The chain links TRBV11-2 to TRBJ2-7, with a weak D call TRBD2 (6 bases). Trimming shortened V by 8 bases and J by 0 bases, and 14 bases separated the two germline ends. The CDR3 is made up of 14 amino acids. Germline V gene lookup returns CDR1 SGHAT and CDR2 FQNNGV. The CDR3: CASSPDGGSYEQYF. DNA of the CDR3: TGTGCCAGCTCCCCCGACGGGGGCTCCTACGAGCAGTACTTC. Filled out from reference TRBV11-2 and TRBJ2-7, the complete variable domain reads EAGVAQSPRYKIIEKRQSVAFWCNPISGHATLYWYQQILGQGPKLLIQFQNNGVVDDSQLPKDRFSAERLKGVDSTLKIQPAKLEDSAVYLCASSPDGGSYEQYFGPGTRLTVT.

The chain has TRBV29-1 and TRBJ1-1; no clear D. CDR3 size: 13 residues. Between the trimmed V and J ends, which lost 3 bases and 1 base, there was a span of 9 bases. CDR1 is SQVTM, CDR2 ANQGSEA, per germline. The CDR3 region is CSVDGRPNTEAFF. CDR3 nucleotide sequence: TGCAGCGTTGACGGCAGGCCGAACACTGAAGCTTTCTTT.

This clonotype was counted a few times. The rearrangement uses TRBV12-3 or TRBV12-4 and TRBJ2-5; TRBD2 aligns across 9 bases. The CDR3 extends over 15 amino acids. Trimming at V came to 5 bases and at J to 5 bases, leaving 9 bases not matched to a gene. CDR3 loop: CASSSGRWYNETQYF. Written as DNA, the CDR3 is TGTGCCAGCAGTAGCGGGAGGTGGTACAATGAGACCCAGTACTTC.

The rearrangement uses TRBV3-1 and TRBJ2-7; perhaps TRBD2 as D (6 bases). The CDR3 spans 14 residues. V dropped 0 bases and J dropped 5 bases, with 11 bases sitting between them. Looked up from germline, CDR1 is LGHDT and CDR2 is YNNKEL (reference sequence). CDR3 amino acids: CASSQDPASDEQYF. The CDR3 DNA reads TGTGCCAGCAGCCAAGACCCGGCTAGCGACGAGCAGTACTTC.